These T cell receptor beta chains were read from a single sample in a study of monozygotic twins with inflammatory bowel disease. Using the 5' RACE reads, TCRdb records one entry per CDR3 protein without DNA. Its listing shows about 330,000 distinct CDR3 sequences. Sequencing used blood. The receptors were gathered from a human donor with ulcerative colitis or Crohn's disease, or a healthy co-twin of an affected twin (not recorded which). The CDR3 runs from the conserved cysteine through the conserved F or W. Fields, in order: V gene, J gene, CDR3 protein.

v_call: TRBV7-2
j_call: TRBJ1-5
cdr3_aa: CASSRGLYQPQHF

v_call: TRBV5-1
j_call: TRBJ1-1
cdr3_aa: CASSLIPANTEAFF

v_call: TRBV18
j_call: TRBJ1-4
cdr3_aa: CASSLTRDRRVEKLFF

v_call: TRBV5-1
j_call: TRBJ1-6
cdr3_aa: CASSLVTGDNSPLHF

v_call: TRBV4-3
j_call: TRBJ2-1
cdr3_aa: CASSQDGTGGASNEQFF

v_call: TRBV7-9
j_call: TRBJ1-3
cdr3_aa: CASRANNPGASGNTIYF

v_call: TRBV10-3
j_call: TRBJ2-4
cdr3_aa: CAIRPGTGENIQYF

v_call: TRBV7-3
j_call: TRBJ2-5
cdr3_aa: CASSSSGNLGETQYF

v_call: TRBV7-9
j_call: TRBJ2-5
cdr3_aa: CASSSLAGGVQETQYF

v_call: TRBV28
j_call: TRBJ2-1
cdr3_aa: CASRLQGSAGGPYNEQFF

v_call: TRBV20-1
j_call: TRBJ2-3
cdr3_aa: CSARVVGISSTDTQYF

v_call: TRBV28
j_call: TRBJ2-7
cdr3_aa: CASSSVVSGRAYEQYF

v_call: TRBV10-3
j_call: TRBJ2-7
cdr3_aa: CAISEPGGTLYEQYF

v_call: TRBV5-1
j_call: TRBJ2-1
cdr3_aa: CASSRGDRGNDEQFF

v_call: TRBV11-3
j_call: TRBJ1-4
cdr3_aa: CASSLGRTTGATNEKLFF

v_call: TRBV21-1
j_call: TRBJ2-7
cdr3_aa: CASSSGQERGQYF

v_call: TRBV5-1
j_call: TRBJ2-3
cdr3_aa: CASSPQGTTPTDTQYF

v_call: TRBV5-8
j_call: TRBJ2-5
cdr3_aa: CASRLARLGAETQYF

v_call: TRBV30
j_call: TRBJ1-1
cdr3_aa: CAWTRAPRGYWGENTEAFF

v_call: TRBV12-3/TRBV12-4
j_call: TRBJ2-2
cdr3_aa: CASSWTSGRSGPGELFF

v_call: TRBV10-3
j_call: TRBJ2-7
cdr3_aa: CASKVTDASYEQYF

v_call: TRBV12-3/TRBV12-4
j_call: TRBJ2-5
cdr3_aa: CASSSWEQETQYF

v_call: TRBV28
j_call: TRBJ2-7
cdr3_aa: CASSLGTHAYEQYF

v_call: TRBV10-2
j_call: TRBJ1-1
cdr3_aa: CASWGQLLAEAFF

v_call: TRBV6-1
j_call: TRBJ2-1
cdr3_aa: CASSDIVSNEQFF

v_call: TRBV5-1
j_call: TRBJ2-1
cdr3_aa: CASSLASGRNEQFF

v_call: TRBV4-3
j_call: TRBJ1-5
cdr3_aa: CASSQEEGSQPQHF

v_call: TRBV2
j_call: TRBJ1-3
cdr3_aa: CASTFEQAGSGNTIYF

v_call: TRBV5-1
j_call: TRBJ1-1
cdr3_aa: CASSLKTGVNTEAFF